This TCR beta chain was captured by sequencing in a study of T-cell reconstitution after alpha-beta-depleted transplantation in children. The library targeted TCRbeta and was prepared with unique molecular identifiers. Each CDR3 protein is one row after TCRdb ran MiXCR on the PCR reads. The sample comprises 500,000 to 600,000 distinct CDR3 sequences, around a third of which are singletons, and 2% to 3% rests with the top ten. Per germline, CDR1 DFQATT and CDR2 SNEGSKA (reference sequence). V lost 3 bases to trimming and J lost 5 bases, with 11 bases between them. The CDR3 loop spans 13 amino acids. Sample: PBMCs from the stem cell graft donor, taken from the stem cell graft. This receptor was obtained from a human donor who donated a stem cell graft to a child with aplastic anemia. The gene calls are TRBV20-1 and TRBJ1-5, with D perhaps matching TRBD1 (6 bases). The CDR3 DNA is TGCAGTGCTAGTACAGGGATCGATCAGCCCCAGCATTTT. It encodes CSASTGIDQPQHF.